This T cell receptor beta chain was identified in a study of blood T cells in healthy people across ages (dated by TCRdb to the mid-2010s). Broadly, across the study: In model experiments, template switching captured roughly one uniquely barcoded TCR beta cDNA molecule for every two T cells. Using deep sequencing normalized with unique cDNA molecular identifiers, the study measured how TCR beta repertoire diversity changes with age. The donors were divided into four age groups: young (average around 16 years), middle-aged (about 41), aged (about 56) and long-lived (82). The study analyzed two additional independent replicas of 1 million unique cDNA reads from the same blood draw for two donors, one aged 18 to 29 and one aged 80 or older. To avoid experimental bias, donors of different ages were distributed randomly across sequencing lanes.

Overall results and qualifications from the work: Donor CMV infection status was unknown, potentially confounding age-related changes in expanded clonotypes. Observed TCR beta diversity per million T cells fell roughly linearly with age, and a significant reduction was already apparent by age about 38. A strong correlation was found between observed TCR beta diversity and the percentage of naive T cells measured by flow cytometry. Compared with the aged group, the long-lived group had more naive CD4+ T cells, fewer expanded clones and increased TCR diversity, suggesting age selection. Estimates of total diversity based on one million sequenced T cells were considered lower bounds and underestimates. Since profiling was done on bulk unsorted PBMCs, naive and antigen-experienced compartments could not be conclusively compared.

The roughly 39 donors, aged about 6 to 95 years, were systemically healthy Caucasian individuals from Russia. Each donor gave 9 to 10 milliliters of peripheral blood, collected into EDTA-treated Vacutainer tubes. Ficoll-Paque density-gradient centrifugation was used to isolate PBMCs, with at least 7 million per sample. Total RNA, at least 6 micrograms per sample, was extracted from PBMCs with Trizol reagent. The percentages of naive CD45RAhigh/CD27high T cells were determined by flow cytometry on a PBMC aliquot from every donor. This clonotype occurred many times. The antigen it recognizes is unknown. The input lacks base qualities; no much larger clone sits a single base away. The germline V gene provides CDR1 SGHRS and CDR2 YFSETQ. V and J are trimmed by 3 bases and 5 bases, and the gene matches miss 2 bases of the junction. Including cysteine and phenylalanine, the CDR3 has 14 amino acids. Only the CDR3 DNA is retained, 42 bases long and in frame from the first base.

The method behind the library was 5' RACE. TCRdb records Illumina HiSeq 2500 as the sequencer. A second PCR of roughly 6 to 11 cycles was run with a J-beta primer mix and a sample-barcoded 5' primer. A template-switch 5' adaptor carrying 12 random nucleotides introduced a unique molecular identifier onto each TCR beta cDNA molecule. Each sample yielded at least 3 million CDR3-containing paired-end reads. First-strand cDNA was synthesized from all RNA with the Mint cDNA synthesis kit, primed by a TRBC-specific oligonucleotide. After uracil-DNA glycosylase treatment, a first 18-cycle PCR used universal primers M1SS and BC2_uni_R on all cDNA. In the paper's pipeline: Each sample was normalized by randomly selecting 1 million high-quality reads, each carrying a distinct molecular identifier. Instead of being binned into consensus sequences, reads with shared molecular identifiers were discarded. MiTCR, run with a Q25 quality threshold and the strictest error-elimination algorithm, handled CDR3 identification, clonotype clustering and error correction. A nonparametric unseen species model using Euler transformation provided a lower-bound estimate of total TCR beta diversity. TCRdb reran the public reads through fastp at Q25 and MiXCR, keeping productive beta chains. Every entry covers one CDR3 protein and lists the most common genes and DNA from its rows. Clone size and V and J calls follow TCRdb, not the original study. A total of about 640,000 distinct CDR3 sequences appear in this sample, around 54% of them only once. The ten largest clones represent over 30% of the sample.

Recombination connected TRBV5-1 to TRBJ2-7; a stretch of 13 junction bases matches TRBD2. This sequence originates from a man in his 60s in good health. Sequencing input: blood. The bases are TGCGCCAGCAGCTACGGGACTAGCGGGGACGAGCAGTACTTC. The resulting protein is CASSYGTSGDEQYF.